The text below deals with one TCR beta chain. There are a few counts of this clone. The antigen this receptor binds is unknown. Base qualities are not recorded, but no much larger clone differs from it by a single base. The data originate from a study of T cells in localized non-small cell lung cancer (dated by TCRdb to the early 2020s). Broadly, across the study: The study examined T cell repertoires in 200 to 300 patients with early-stage NSCLC and compared tumors with uninvolved tumor-adjacent lungs. The cohort consisted of approximately 240 treatment-naive NSCLC patients whose localized lung tumors had been resected. A mean age of roughly 66 years was recorded for the NSCLC patients, of whom 129 were male and about a hundred were female. General conclusions and limits of the study: A median of approximately 62 of the top 100 tumor clones turned up in the paired uninvolved adjacent lung, and approximately 30 of those clones also ranked among the top 100 of that same adjacent lung. Higher blood T cell density associated with longer overall survival, while higher adjacent-lung clonality associated with shorter survival. Because the study design was exploratory, TCR variables were selected using unadjusted p-values without false-discovery rate correction. Uninvolved tumor-adjacent lung showed the highest T cell clonality, higher than tumor, which suggests more focused antigenic responses in the adjacent lung. Multi-region tumor sequencing was not performed, so intratumor heterogeneity could not be excluded.

At diagnosis, peripheral blood, uninvolved tumor-adjacent lung and tumor were collected and stored as a combination of fresh-frozen and FFPE material. TCR beta CDR3 regions were sequenced from DNA using the immunoSEQ Assay. In the source study's methods: To compute T cell density, TCR beta template counts were normalized to usable DNA, which was estimated by amplifying housekeeping genes. Using the preseqR package, richness was estimated by extrapolating to 120,000 templates for tissue samples and 400,000 templates for PBMC samples. Clonality was defined as one minus Pielou's evenness. Tissue-enriched TCRs were identified through differential abundance testing performed on productive amino-acid clonotypes, with a minimum total count of 5 and an alpha of 0.1. The Jaccard Index and the Morisita Overlap Index were used to quantify repertoire overlap between compartments. TCR beta CDR3s were clustered by GLIPH together with public tetramer-defined viral CDR3s, and at least three viral sequences plus V-gene enrichment were required for viral motifs. In TCRdb, the immuneACCESS table is reduced to in-frame sequences with V and J assigned. These tables do not hold every clone; where another copy was compared, an unresolved V gene accounts for under half, and the others remain unexplained. Clonal size and the V and J genes are those of that table, whereas D and trimming came from the DNA. The table for this sample lists around 4,000 clones; 30% to 40% of them were counted only once. The ten largest clones represent more than 15% of the sample.

The germline V gene (reference sequence) gives CDR1 as LNHDA and CDR2 as SQIVND. Including cysteine and phenylalanine, the CDR3 has 14 amino acids. Kept here is only the CDR3 DNA, which spans 42 bases and is read in frame from base 1. V is shortened by 3 bases, J by 2 bases, and the region joining them spans 10 bases. The sequencing used lung tumor tissue, collected before any cancer treatment. Recombination joined TRBV19 with TRBJ1-2, and TRBD1 may be the D gene, going by 5 matching bases. The TCR sequence derives from a man aged 35 to 69 with stage II squamous cell lung carcinoma. The sequenced DNA: TGTGCCAGTAGTATGTCGGGGACGAACTATGGCTACACCTTC. Translated, this is CASSMSGTNYGYTF.